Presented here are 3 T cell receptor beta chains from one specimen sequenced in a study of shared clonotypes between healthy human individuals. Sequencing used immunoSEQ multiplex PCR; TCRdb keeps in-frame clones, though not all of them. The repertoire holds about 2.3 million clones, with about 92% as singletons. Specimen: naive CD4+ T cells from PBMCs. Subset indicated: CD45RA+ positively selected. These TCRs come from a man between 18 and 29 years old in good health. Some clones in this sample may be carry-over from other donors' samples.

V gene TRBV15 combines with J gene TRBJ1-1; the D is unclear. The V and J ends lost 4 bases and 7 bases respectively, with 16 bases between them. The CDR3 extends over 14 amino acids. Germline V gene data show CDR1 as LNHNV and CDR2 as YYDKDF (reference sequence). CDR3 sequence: CATSINPAAYEAFF. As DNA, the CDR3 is TGTGCCACCAGCATTAACCCAGCCGCGTATGAAGCTTTCTTT.

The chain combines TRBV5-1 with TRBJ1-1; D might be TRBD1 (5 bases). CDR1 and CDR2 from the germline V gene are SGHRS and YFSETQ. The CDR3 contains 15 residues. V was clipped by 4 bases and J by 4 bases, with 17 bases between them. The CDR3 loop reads CASSPLVWGSTEAFF. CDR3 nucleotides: TGCGCCAGCAGCCCCCTGGTCTGGGGGAGCACTGAAGCTTTCTTT.

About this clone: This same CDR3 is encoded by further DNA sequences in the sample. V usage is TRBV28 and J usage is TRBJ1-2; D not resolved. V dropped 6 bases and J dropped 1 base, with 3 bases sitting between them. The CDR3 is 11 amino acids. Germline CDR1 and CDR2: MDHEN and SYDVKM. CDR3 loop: CASRGNYGYTF. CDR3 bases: TGTGCCAGCAGGGGTAACTATGGCTACACCTTC.